This passage covers 14 T cell receptor beta chains from one sample sequenced in a study of PD-L1 blockade in urothelial cancer. The method was immunoSEQ multiplex PCR; TCRdb's version includes in-frame clones alone and lacks a portion of them. Of about 45,000 clones in the sample, around 88% were seen once. Sequenced here: PBMCs, sampled around atezolizumab (anti-PD-L1) treatment. The receptors were gathered from a man older than 75 with urothelial cancer.

A few counts support this clone. J is TRBJ1-5 and V is TRBV9; the D gene is possibly TRBD1 (6 bases). Between the trimmed V and J ends, which lost 2 bases and 4 bases, there was a span of 10 bases. CDR1 SGDLS and CDR2 YYNGEE come from the germline V gene. The length of the CDR3 is 14 residues. CDR3 residues: CASSVGQGNQPQHF. CDR3 nucleotide sequence: TGTGCCAGCAGCGTCGGGCAGGGGAATCAGCCCCAGCATTTT. Using reference TRBV9 and TRBJ1-5 for the parts outside the CDR3, the full variable domain is DSGVTQTPKHLITATGQRVTLRCSPRSGDLSVYWYQQSLDQGLQFLIQYYNGEERAKGNILERFSAQQFPDLHSELNLSSLELGDSALYFCASSVGQGNQPQHFGDGTRLSIL.

The chain has TRBV2 and TRBJ2-5; 7 bases fit TRBD2. The trim removed 9 bases at V and 3 bases at J, leaving 1 base unmatched. CDR1 SNHLY and CDR2 FYNNEI come from the germline V gene. The length of the CDR3 is 11 residues. The CDR3 DNA reads TGTGCCAGTGGGGGGGAAGAGACCCAGTACTTC. It yields the protein CASGGEETQYF.

CDR3 loop: CASTREGNGKLFF. DNA of the CDR3: TGTGCCAGCACGAGGGAGGGGAACGGAAAACTGTTTTTT. The gene calls are TRBV6-1 and TRBJ1-4; maybe TRBD1 (5 bases). V lost 7 bases, J lost 10 bases, and 16 bases lay in between. The CDR3 covers 13 residues. Germline CDR1 and CDR2: MNHNS and SASEGT.

V and J are TRBV6-1 and TRBJ1-5; 9 nucleotides align to TRBD1. From germline, CDR1 is MNHNS and CDR2 SASEGT. The CDR3 covers 16 residues. With 1 base clipped from V and 6 bases from J, the junction kept 7 bases outside the gene matches. The CDR3 reads CASSEVNRGRGQPQHF. The CDR3, as DNA: TGTGCCAGCAGTGAAGTAAACAGGGGGCGCGGTCAGCCCCAGCATTTT.

The chain couples TRBV9 to TRBJ2-2; 9 nucleotides match TRBD2. V was pared by 0 bases and J by 1 base, with 1 base of the junction left unmatched. Germline CDR1 is SGDLS and CDR2 is YYNGEE. CDR3 size: 16 residues. CDR3 bases: TGTGCCAGCAGCGTAGGGCGGGAGGGGAACACCGGGGAGCTGTTTTTT. Encoded protein: CASSVGREGNTGELFF.

The chain carries TRBV19 and TRBJ2-1, with 16 bases identical to TRBD2. CDR1 is LNHDA and CDR2 is SQIVND in the germline V gene (reference sequence). The V and J ends lost 7 bases and 6 bases, in that order; junction bases with no gene match: 6. CDR3 size: 16 residues. The CDR3 here is CASKGTSGRALNEQFF. The CDR3, as DNA: TGTGCCAGTAAAGGGACTAGCGGGAGGGCCCTCAATGAGCAGTTCTTC.

This chain joins TRBV6-6 and TRBJ1-1; TRBD1 is a possible D gene (5 bases). The V end was cut by 6 bases, the J end by 7 bases, with 15 bases between. This CDR3 spans 13 amino acids. Germline V gene lookup returns CDR1 MNHNY and CDR2 SVGAGI (reference sequence). The CDR3 loop is CASSNGGVGEAFF. The DNA for the CDR3 is TGTGCCAGCAGCAACGGAGGGGTGGGTGAAGCTTTCTTT.

V gene TRBV5-1 combines with J gene TRBJ2-7; D is uncertain. V was shortened by 2 bases and J by 5 bases, with 17 bases between the two germline ends. CDR1 and CDR2 from the germline V gene are SGHRS and YFSETQ. This CDR3 has 15 residues. In DNA form, the CDR3 reads TGCGCCAGCAGCTTCTCTGGCAGGATGGTAGACGAGCAGTACTTC. It yields the protein CASSFSGRMVDEQYF.

The V and J genes are TRBV10-2 and TRBJ2-2; TRBD1 is a possible D gene (5 bases). The germline V and J ends were trimmed by 4 bases and 9 bases, with 21 bases remaining between them. CDR3 length: 16 residues. Germline-derived CDR1 and CDR2 are WSHSY and SAAADI. The CDR3 DNA reads as TGCGCCAGCAGTGGACTGACTGAAGCCAGGGCCCGGGAGCTGTTTTTT. The encoded protein is CASSGLTEARARELFF.

The chain joins TRBV2 to TRBJ2-1; a possible D gene is TRBD2 (6 bases). This CDR3 has 15 residues. Germline V CDR1 and CDR2: SNHLY, FYNNEI. With 1 base removed from V and 4 bases from J, the gap between germline ends came to 11 bases. This CDR3 reads CASSEGLARYNEQFF. DNA of the CDR3: TGTGCCAGCAGTGAAGGCCTAGCGAGATACAATGAGCAGTTCTTC.

The chain joins TRBV27 to TRBJ2-5, with TRBD2 matching over 7 bases. Germline values: CDR1 MNHEY, CDR2 SMNVEV (reference sequence). The CDR3 runs 14 residues. Trimming removed 6 bases from V and 1 base from J; junction bases left unmatched: 5. CDR3 sequence reads: CASRYGLVQETQYF. The DNA for the CDR3 is TGTGCCAGCAGGTATGGACTAGTCCAAGAGACCCAGTACTTC.

The chain is built from TRBV6-1 and TRBJ1-5, with D unclear. The V gene lost 7 bases and the J gene lost 5 bases, with 6 bases spanning the gap. The germline V gene encodes CDR1 MNHNS and CDR2 SASEGT. The CDR3 is made up of 11 amino acids. CDR3 protein: CASNSDQPQHF. The CDR3, as DNA: TGTGCCAGCAACTCGGATCAGCCCCAGCATTTT.

V is TRBV11-2 and J is TRBJ2-3; 8 bases match TRBD2. The CDR3 length is 15 residues. The trim removed 5 bases at V and 3 bases at J, leaving 7 bases unmatched. The germline V gene has CDR1 SGHAT and CDR2 FQNNGV. Here the CDR3 DNA reads TGTGCCAGCAGCCCTTTAGCGGGATTGACAGATACGCAGTATTTT. Translated, it gives CASSPLAGLTDTQYF.

The V and J genes are TRBV18 and TRBJ2-7; 9 bases align to TRBD2. V was pared by 4 bases and J by 2 bases, with 6 bases of the junction left unmatched. The V gene's germline CDR1 is KGHSH and CDR2 LQKENI. The CDR3 totals 15 residues. CDR3 in amino acids: CASSQRTSVTYEQYF. The CDR3 DNA sequence: TGTGCCAGCTCACAAAGGACTAGCGTAACCTACGAGCAGTACTTC. Variable domain in full (rest from reference TRBV18 and TRBJ2-7): NAGVMQNPRHLVRRRGQEARLRCSPMKGHSHVYWYRQLPEEGLKFMVYLQKENIIDESGMPKERFSAEFPKEGPSILRIQQVVRGDSAAYFCASSQRTSVTYEQYFGPGTRLTVT.